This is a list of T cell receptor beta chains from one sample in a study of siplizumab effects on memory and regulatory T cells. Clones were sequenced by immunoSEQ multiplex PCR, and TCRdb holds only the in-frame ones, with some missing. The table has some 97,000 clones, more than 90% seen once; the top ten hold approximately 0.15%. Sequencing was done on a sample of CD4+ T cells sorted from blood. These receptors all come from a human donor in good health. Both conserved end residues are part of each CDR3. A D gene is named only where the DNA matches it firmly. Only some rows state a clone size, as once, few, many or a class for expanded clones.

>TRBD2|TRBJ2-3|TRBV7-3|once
TGTGCCAGCAGCCCACACCCATTGGGGAGGGGCACAGATACGCAGTATTTT
CASSPHPLGRGTDTQYF
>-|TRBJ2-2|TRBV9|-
TGTGCCAGCAGCGGGGGAGGGAACACCGGGGAGCTGTTTTTT
CASSGGGNTGELFF
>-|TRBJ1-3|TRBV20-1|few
TGCAGTGCTAGTGGGGGAAACACCATATATTTT
CSASGGNTIYF
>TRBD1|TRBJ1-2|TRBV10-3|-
TGTGCCATCACCCCGGGACAGTCCTATGGCTACACCTTC
CAITPGQSYGYTF
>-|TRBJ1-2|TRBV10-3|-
TGTGCCATCACTCCGGCGGAGACTAACTATGGCTACACCTTC
CAITPAETNYGYTF
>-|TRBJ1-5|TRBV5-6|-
TGTGCCAGCAGCGGGACGGTGTCGGGGCCCCAGCATTTT
CASSGTVSGPQHF
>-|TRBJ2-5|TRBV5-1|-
TGCGCCAGCAGCTTAGAGCAAGCGGGCGGAAAGACCCAGTACTTC
CASSLEQAGGKTQYF
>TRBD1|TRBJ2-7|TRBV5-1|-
TGCGCCAGCAGCCCCACCGGGACAGGGTTCTACGAGCAGTACTTC
CASSPTGTGFYEQYF
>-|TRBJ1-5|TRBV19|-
TGTGCCAGTAGTATAGATTGGGGGCAGGGTTATAGCAATCAGCCCCAGCATTTT
CASSIDWGQGYSNQPQHF
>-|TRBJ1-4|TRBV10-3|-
TGTGCCTCAAGGCACGGTCGGGATGAAAAACTGTTTTTT
CASRHGRDEKLFF
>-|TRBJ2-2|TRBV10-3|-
TGTGCCATCAGGGGTGAGCTGAACACCGGGGAGCTGTTTTTT
CAIRGELNTGELFF
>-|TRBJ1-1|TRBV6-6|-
TGTGCCAGCAGTTACGGGGGAAGCACTGAAGCTTTCTTT
CASSYGGSTEAFF
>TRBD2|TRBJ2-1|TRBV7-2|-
TGTGCCAGCAGCTCCACGGGAGGACTAGCGGGGGCCGATGAGCAGTTCTTC
CASSSTGGLAGADEQFF
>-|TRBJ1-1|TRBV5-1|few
TGCGCCAGCAGGGCACAGGAGAACACTGAAGCTTTCTTT
CASRAQENTEAFF
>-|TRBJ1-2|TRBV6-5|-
TGTGCCAGCAGTTATGTGGGGTATGGCTACACCTTC
CASSYVGYGYTF
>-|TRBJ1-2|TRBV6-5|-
TGTGCCAGCACCTCAGGTGGGCCCTATGGCTACACCTTC
CASTSGGPYGYTF
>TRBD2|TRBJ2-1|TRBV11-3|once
TGTGCCAGCAGCTTCGGGGGGTACGAGCAGTTCTTC
CASSFGGYEQFF
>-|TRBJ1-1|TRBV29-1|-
TGCAGCGTTCATCAGGGTAGGGACACTGAAGCTTTCTTT
CSVHQGRDTEAFF
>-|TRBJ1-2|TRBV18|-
TGTGCCAGCTCACCAAGCGTCGGTGCTAACTATGGCTACACCTTC
CASSPSVGANYGYTF
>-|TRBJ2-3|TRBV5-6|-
TGTGCCAGCAGCTTTAAGGGGGGTGGCACGCAGTATTTT
CASSFKGGGTQYF
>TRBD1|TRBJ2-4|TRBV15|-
TGTGCCACCATCGAGGACAGGGTAGCCAAAAACATTCAGTACTTC
CATIEDRVAKNIQYF
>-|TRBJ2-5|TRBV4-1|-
TGCGCCAGCAGCCAAGTCGGCAGTCTAGGGACCCAGTACTTC
CASSQVGSLGTQYF
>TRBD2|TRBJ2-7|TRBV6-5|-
TGTGCCAGCAGTTACGAGAGGGGAGGGTTGTACGAGCAGTACTTC
CASSYERGGLYEQYF
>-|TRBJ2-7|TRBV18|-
TGTGCCAGCTCACCAGTCATAAAAGGGATCGACGAGCAGTACTTC
CASSPVIKGIDEQYF
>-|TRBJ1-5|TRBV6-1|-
TGTGCCAGCAGTGAAGGCAGGAGCAATCAGCCCCAGCATTTT
CASSEGRSNQPQHF
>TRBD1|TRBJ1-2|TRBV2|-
TGTGCCAGCAGATCCACCGCCGGGACAGGGAAAGGCTACACCTTC
CASRSTAGTGKGYTF
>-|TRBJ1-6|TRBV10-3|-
TGTGCCATCCAAGCGGGGAATTCACCCCTCCACTTT
CAIQAGNSPLHF
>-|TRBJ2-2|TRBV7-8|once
TGTGCCAGCAGCAGAGGGGCAAGGGCCGGGGAGCTGTTTTTT
CASSRGARAGELFF
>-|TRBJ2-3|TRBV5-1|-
TGCGCCAGCAGCTTGACAGGGTTCACAGATACGCAGTATTTT
CASSLTGFTDTQYF
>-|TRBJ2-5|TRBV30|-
TGTGCCTGGAGCGCGGGTCTAGGGCTAGGAGAGACCCAGTACTTC
CAWSAGLGLGETQYF
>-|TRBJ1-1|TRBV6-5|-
TGTGCCAGCAGCCTTAGTCAAGGGGATGAAGCTTTCTTT
CASSLSQGDEAFF
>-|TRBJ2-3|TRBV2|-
TGTGCCAGCAGGAGGACAGATACGCAGTATTTT
CASRRTDTQYF
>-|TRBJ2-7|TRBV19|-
TGTGCCAGTAGTTCCAGGGGTAGGTACGAGCAGTACTTC
CASSSRGRYEQYF
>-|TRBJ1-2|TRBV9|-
TGTGCCAGCAGCGCGGGACAATTCCCCTATGGCTACACCTTC
CASSAGQFPYGYTF
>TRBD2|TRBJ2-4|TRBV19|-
TGTGCCAGTAGCGCTCTTAGCGGGGGGCATACCAAAAACATTCAGTACTTC
CASSALSGGHTKNIQYF